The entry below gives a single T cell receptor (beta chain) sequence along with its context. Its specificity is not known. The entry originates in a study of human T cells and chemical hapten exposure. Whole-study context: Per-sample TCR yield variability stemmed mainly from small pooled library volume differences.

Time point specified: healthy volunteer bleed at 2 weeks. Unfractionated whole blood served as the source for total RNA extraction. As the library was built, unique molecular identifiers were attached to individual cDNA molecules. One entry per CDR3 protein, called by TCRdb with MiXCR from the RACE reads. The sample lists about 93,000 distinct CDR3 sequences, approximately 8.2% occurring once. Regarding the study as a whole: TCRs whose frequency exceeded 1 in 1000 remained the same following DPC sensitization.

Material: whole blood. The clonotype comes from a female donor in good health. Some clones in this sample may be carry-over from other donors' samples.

CDR3 sequence: CASSQDLDWADGYTF. The CDR3 DNA follows: TGTGCCAGCAGCCAAGATTTAGATTGGGCAGATGGCTACACCTTC. V usage is TRBV4-2 and J usage is TRBJ1-2, with D hard to call. The CDR3 contains 15 residues. Germline V CDR1 and CDR2: LGHNA, YNFKEQ. The V gene lost 0 bases and the J gene lost 6 bases, with 14 bases spanning the gap.